This is a list of T cell receptor beta chains from one sample in a study of control samples from healthy donors and cancer patients. TCRdb's copy holds only in-frame clones and misses some; the assay was immunoSEQ multiplex PCR. The data show approximately 71,000 clones, roughly 89% seen once. The sample consisted of PBMCs. These receptors all stem from a man aged 60 to 69 with lung cancer. CDR3s include the opening cysteine and the closing phenylalanine or tryptophan. The D gene is left open where the match is weak. Part of the rows lack a size; the others show once, few, many or a class for expanded clones.

CDR3 protein: CASRADAGHIQYF; CDR3 DNA: TGTGCCAGCAGGGCGGATGCGGGGCACATTCAGTACTTC; J gene: TRBJ2-4; clone size: NA; CDR3 length: 13; D gene: NA; V gene: TRBV12-3/TRBV12-4
CDR3 protein: CASSRPGQRNIQYF; CDR3 DNA: TGTGCCAGCAGTAGGCCGGGACAGAGAAACATTCAGTACTTC; J gene: TRBJ2-4; clone size: NA; CDR3 length: 14; D gene: TRBD1; V gene: TRBV6-5
CDR3 protein: CANLRTGALAKNIQYF; CDR3 DNA: TGCGCCAACCTAAGGACAGGGGCTCTTGCCAAAAACATTCAGTACTTC; J gene: TRBJ2-4; clone size: NA; CDR3 length: 16; D gene: TRBD1; V gene: TRBV10-1
CDR3 protein: CASSPRRHTEAFF; CDR3 DNA: TGTGCCAGCAGCCCCCGGCGACACACTGAAGCTTTCTTT; J gene: TRBJ1-1; clone size: NA; CDR3 length: 13; D gene: NA; V gene: TRBV21-1
CDR3 protein: CASSPFPAGEQYF; CDR3 DNA: TGCGCCAGCAGCCCCTTTCCAGCAGGCGAGCAGTACTTC; J gene: TRBJ2-7; clone size: NA; CDR3 length: 13; D gene: NA; V gene: TRBV4-1
CDR3 protein: CASSLDQRDIQYF; CDR3 DNA: TGTGCCAGCAGCTTAGACCAGCGCGACATTCAGTACTTC; J gene: TRBJ2-4; clone size: NA; CDR3 length: 13; D gene: NA; V gene: TRBV11-2
CDR3 protein: CASSLDGRVGGYTF; CDR3 DNA: TGTGCCAGCAGCTTAGACGGCAGGGTAGGTGGCTACACCTTC; J gene: TRBJ1-2; clone size: NA; CDR3 length: 14; D gene: NA; V gene: TRBV7-2
CDR3 protein: CASRAGQGVQPQHF; CDR3 DNA: TGTGCCAGCAGAGCGGGACAGGGAGTTCAGCCCCAGCATTTT; J gene: TRBJ1-5; clone size: NA; CDR3 length: 14; D gene: TRBD1; V gene: TRBV6-1
CDR3 protein: CASSRSGGFSYNSPLHF; CDR3 DNA: TGTGCCAGCAGTCGATCCGGGGGCTTCTCCTATAATTCACCCCTCCACTTT; J gene: TRBJ1-6; clone size: NA; CDR3 length: 17; D gene: NA; V gene: TRBV6-6
CDR3 protein: CASSYVRGDNSPLHF; CDR3 DNA: TGTGCCAGCAGTTACGTGAGGGGAGATAATTCACCCCTCCACTTT; J gene: TRBJ1-6; clone size: NA; CDR3 length: 15; D gene: NA; V gene: TRBV6-6
CDR3 protein: CASSLWTNGYTF; CDR3 DNA: TGTGCCAGCAGCTTGTGGACCAATGGCTACACCTTC; J gene: TRBJ1-2; clone size: NA; CDR3 length: 12; D gene: NA; V gene: TRBV7-9
CDR3 protein: CSVRRLTTNNEQFF; CDR3 DNA: TGCAGCGTGAGACGACTGACGACCAACAATGAGCAGTTCTTC; J gene: TRBJ2-1; clone size: NA; CDR3 length: 14; D gene: NA; V gene: TRBV29-1
CDR3 protein: CAARKGASETQYF; CDR3 DNA: TGTGCCGCCAGAAAAGGGGCTTCGGAGACCCAGTACTTC; J gene: TRBJ2-5; clone size: NA; CDR3 length: 13; D gene: NA; V gene: TRBV30
CDR3 protein: CASSQRAASGNTIYF; CDR3 DNA: TGTGCCAGCAGCCAAAGGGCAGCCTCTGGAAACACCATATATTTT; J gene: TRBJ1-3; clone size: few; CDR3 length: 15; D gene: NA; V gene: TRBV4-2
CDR3 protein: CASSPRERGGGYEQYF; CDR3 DNA: TGTGCCAGCAGCCCCAGAGAGCGGGGGGGCGGCTACGAGCAGTACTTC; J gene: TRBJ2-7; clone size: NA; CDR3 length: 16; D gene: TRBD2; V gene: TRBV3-1/TRBV3-2
CDR3 protein: CASSLKRGPIYF; CDR3 DNA: TGTGCCAGCAGCTTAAAGAGGGGGCCCATATATTTT; J gene: TRBJ1-3; clone size: NA; CDR3 length: 12; D gene: TRBD1; V gene: TRBV13
CDR3 protein: CASSESGQGHQPQHF; CDR3 DNA: TGTGCCAGCAGTGAATCGGGACAGGGTCATCAGCCCCAGCATTTT; J gene: TRBJ1-5; clone size: NA; CDR3 length: 15; D gene: TRBD1; V gene: TRBV2
CDR3 protein: CAWGRSTEAFF; CDR3 DNA: TGTGCCTGGGGGAGGAGCACTGAAGCTTTCTTT; J gene: TRBJ1-1; clone size: NA; CDR3 length: 11; D gene: NA; V gene: TRBV30
CDR3 protein: CAWSGTWGHYGYTF; CDR3 DNA: TGTGCCTGGAGTGGGACTTGGGGGCATTATGGCTACACCTTC; J gene: TRBJ1-2; clone size: NA; CDR3 length: 14; D gene: NA; V gene: TRBV30
CDR3 protein: CASSQGTSPETQYF; CDR3 DNA: TGCGCCAGCAGCCAAGGGACTAGCCCCGAGACCCAGTACTTC; J gene: TRBJ2-5; clone size: once; CDR3 length: 14; D gene: TRBD2; V gene: TRBV4-1
CDR3 protein: CSVLGGGASYEQYF; CDR3 DNA: TGCAGCGTTTTAGGGGGTGGGGCCTCCTACGAGCAGTACTTC; J gene: TRBJ2-7; clone size: NA; CDR3 length: 14; D gene: NA; V gene: TRBV29-1
CDR3 protein: CASTGSGGNQPQHF; CDR3 DNA: TGTGCCAGCACGGGGAGCGGTGGCAATCAGCCCCAGCATTTT; J gene: TRBJ1-5; clone size: once; CDR3 length: 14; D gene: NA; V gene: TRBV2
CDR3 protein: CSVESPMRTDTQYF; CDR3 DNA: TGCAGCGTTGAAAGTCCCATGAGGACAGATACGCAGTATTTT; J gene: TRBJ2-3; clone size: NA; CDR3 length: 14; D gene: NA; V gene: TRBV29-1
CDR3 protein: CASSPGSRGEETQYF; CDR3 DNA: TGTGCCAGCTCACCAGGAAGTCGGGGGGAGGAGACCCAGTACTTC; J gene: TRBJ2-5; clone size: NA; CDR3 length: 15; D gene: TRBD2; V gene: TRBV18
CDR3 protein: CASSTRDRGPYNEQFF; CDR3 DNA: TGTGCCAGCAGTACCCGGGACAGGGGGCCTTACAATGAGCAGTTCTTC; J gene: TRBJ2-1; clone size: NA; CDR3 length: 16; D gene: TRBD1; V gene: TRBV6-2/TRBV6-3
CDR3 protein: CASSDRTKNIQYF; CDR3 DNA: TGTGCCAGCAGTGACCGAACCAAAAACATTCAGTACTTC; J gene: TRBJ2-4; clone size: NA; CDR3 length: 13; D gene: NA; V gene: TRBV2
CDR3 protein: CASSREPGTSGAAVVDTQYF; CDR3 DNA: TGTGCCAGCAGCCGCGAACCCGGGACTAGCGGGGCCGCAGTAGTAGATACGCAGTATTTT; J gene: TRBJ2-3; clone size: NA; CDR3 length: 20; D gene: NA; V gene: TRBV21-1
CDR3 protein: CASSLSRGVQVLLSGNTIYF; CDR3 DNA: TGTGCCAGCAGTTTATCGAGGGGGGTACAGGTCCTTCTCTCTGGAAACACCATATATTTT; J gene: TRBJ1-3; clone size: NA; CDR3 length: 20; D gene: NA; V gene: TRBV27
CDR3 protein: CASSVNRFGYTF; CDR3 DNA: TGTGCCAGCAGCGTCAACAGATTTGGCTACACCTTC; J gene: TRBJ1-2; clone size: NA; CDR3 length: 12; D gene: NA; V gene: TRBV9
CDR3 protein: CASKGMAVEETQYF; CDR3 DNA: TGTGCCAGCAAAGGGATGGCGGTGGAAGAGACCCAGTACTTC; J gene: TRBJ2-5; clone size: NA; CDR3 length: 14; D gene: NA; V gene: TRBV7-2
CDR3 protein: CASSARTGTNSPLHF; CDR3 DNA: TGTGCCAGCAGCGCCCGGACAGGGACAAATTCACCCCTCCACTTT; J gene: TRBJ1-6; clone size: NA; CDR3 length: 15; D gene: TRBD1; V gene: TRBV7-2
CDR3 protein: CASSVTGGRETQYF; CDR3 DNA: TGTGCCAGCAGTGTAACAGGGGGCAGAGAGACCCAGTACTTC; J gene: TRBJ2-5; clone size: NA; CDR3 length: 14; D gene: TRBD1; V gene: TRBV2
CDR3 protein: CATSRDLDSSYGYTF; CDR3 DNA: TGTGCCACCAGCAGAGACCTAGACAGCTCCTATGGCTACACCTTC; J gene: TRBJ1-2; clone size: NA; CDR3 length: 15; D gene: NA; V gene: TRBV15
CDR3 protein: CASSPDRGGAEAFF; CDR3 DNA: TGTGCCAGCAGTCCTGACAGGGGTGGAGCGGAAGCTTTCTTT; J gene: TRBJ1-1; clone size: NA; CDR3 length: 14; D gene: TRBD1; V gene: TRBV11-2
CDR3 protein: CASSERDGWNSPLHF; CDR3 DNA: TGTGCCAGCAGTGAACGGGACGGATGGAATTCACCCCTCCACTTT; J gene: TRBJ1-6; clone size: NA; CDR3 length: 15; D gene: NA; V gene: TRBV25-1
CDR3 protein: CAWSGQRRSGNQPQHF; CDR3 DNA: TGTGCCTGGAGTGGACAGAGAAGAAGCGGCAATCAGCCCCAGCATTTT; J gene: TRBJ1-5; clone size: NA; CDR3 length: 16; D gene: NA; V gene: TRBV30
CDR3 protein: CASSLDGASGNTIYF; CDR3 DNA: TGCGCCAGCAGCTTGGACGGGGCCTCTGGAAACACCATATATTTT; J gene: TRBJ1-3; clone size: once; CDR3 length: 15; D gene: NA; V gene: TRBV5-1
CDR3 protein: CASSLMGGNGVQHF; CDR3 DNA: TGTGCCAGCAGTCTTATGGGAGGGAATGGGGTCCAACACTTC; J gene: TRBJ2-5; clone size: NA; CDR3 length: 14; D gene: TRBD2; V gene: TRBV6-4
CDR3 protein: CASAHVGLAEDTQYF; CDR3 DNA: TGCGCCAGCGCGCACGTCGGACTAGCGGAGGATACGCAGTATTTT; J gene: TRBJ2-3; clone size: NA; CDR3 length: 15; D gene: TRBD2; V gene: TRBV5-1
CDR3 protein: CATGGGAGDEQFF; CDR3 DNA: TGTGCCACGGGGGGCGGGGCGGGGGATGAGCAGTTCTTC; J gene: TRBJ2-1; clone size: NA; CDR3 length: 13; D gene: NA; V gene: TRBV4-2
CDR3 protein: CASSPQGSYNEQFF; CDR3 DNA: TGTGCCAGCAGCCCTCAGGGGAGCTACAATGAGCAGTTCTTC; J gene: TRBJ2-1; clone size: NA; CDR3 length: 14; D gene: NA; V gene: TRBV11-3
CDR3 protein: CASSSPRREAKNIQYF; CDR3 DNA: TGTGCCAGCAGTTCCCCCCGGCGGGAAGCCAAAAACATTCAGTACTTC; J gene: TRBJ2-4; clone size: NA; CDR3 length: 16; D gene: NA; V gene: TRBV6-5
CDR3 protein: CASSLRDSAGNTIYF; CDR3 DNA: TGTGCCAGCAGTTTAAGGGACAGCGCCGGAAACACCATATATTTT; J gene: TRBJ1-3; clone size: once; CDR3 length: 15; D gene: TRBD1; V gene: TRBV6-5